What follows describes a single TCR beta chain. The source of the sample is a study of blood T cell repertoires in COVID-19. Study summary: The United States, Italy and Spain provided the acute and convalescent COVID-19 samples.

Trimming removed 3 bases from V and 2 bases from J; junction bases left unmatched: 5. The CDR3 is 16 residues long. Germline CDR1 SGHNT, CDR2 YYREEE (reference sequence). Per the original methods: Estimates of nucleated cell counts were drawn from the amplification of reference gene primers. Profiling relied on immunoSEQ multiplex PCR, and the TCRdb table lists in-frame clones only, not all of them. D and trimming were read from the DNA, whereas the V and J calls and clone size are those reported in that table. The top ten clones hold roughly 7% of a sample with 150,000 to 200,000 clones, about 80% of them seen once.

This sequence was found in a woman aged 40 to 49 with COVID-19, enrolled during active disease. What was sequenced was peripheral blood. The chain carries TRBV5-4 and TRBJ2-5, with TRBD2 matching over 12 bases. The CDR3 DNA sequence: TGTGCCAGCAGCTCTGACACTAGCGGGGGGCAAGAGACCCAGTACTTC. Translated: CASSSDTSGGQETQYF.